This TCR beta chain came from a study of identical twins. TCRdb re-called the 5' RACE reads with MiXCR, one entry per CDR3 protein. The sample lists roughly 1,500,000 distinct CDR3 sequences, around a third occurring once. Germline V gene lookup returns CDR1 DFQATT and CDR2 SNEGSKA (reference sequence). This CDR3 has 16 amino acids. J lost 1 base, V lost 0 bases, and 9 bases had no gene match. Only a few counts were recorded for this clonotype. The genes are TRBV20-1 and TRBJ2-7; TRBD2 agrees at 7 bases. The TCR was taken from a newborn girl in good health. Sequenced sample: cord blood. CDR3 amino acids: CSARDQGGSSSYEQYF. The CDR3 nucleotides are TGCAGTGCTAGAGACCAGGGAGGGAGCTCTTCCTACGAGCAGTACTTC.